Shown below are 19 T cell receptor beta chains from a single sample sequenced in a study of beta chain features in type 1 diabetes listed by TCRdb under 2018. Study-wide conclusions, independent of this receptor: Type 1 diabetes patients showed a moderate but significant shortening of TCRB CDR3 length in all four CD4+ subsets.

Library preparation used the immunoSEQ multiplex PCR assay. All of the isolated RNA was reverse transcribed with the High Capacity cDNA Reverse Transcription Kit, so expressed TCRB transcripts were sequenced. The immuneACCESS repertoire file appears here via TCRdb, limited to in-frame rearrangements. These files lack a portion of the clones; in checked studies, under half of the deficit traces to unresolved V genes, and the cause of the others is not known. The sample data list some 700,000 clones, and around an eighth of these were observed just once. The ten largest clones add up to approximately 0.022% of the sample. Their antigen targets remain unknown. Specimen: naive CD4+ T cells from blood. This sample's cell subset or site label indicates: true naive CD4+ T cells. The receptors stem from a young man with type 1 diabetes.

This clone has just a few counts. This chain links TRBV18 with TRBJ2-1; 10 bases fit TRBD2. The trim removed 2 bases at V and 1 base at J, leaving 5 bases unmatched. Looked up from germline, CDR1 is KGHSH and CDR2 is LQKENI. The CDR3 consists of 17 residues. The CDR3 is CASSPALAGDSYNEQFF. Written as DNA, the CDR3 is TGTGCCAGCTCACCAGCGCTAGCGGGGGATTCCTACAATGAGCAGTTCTTC.

This clone was seen a few times. V usage is TRBV5-1 and J usage is TRBJ2-1; 9 nucleotides agree with TRBD2. CDR1 SGHRS and CDR2 YFSETQ come from the germline V gene. The CDR3 has 15 residues. The V and J ends lost 4 bases and 8 bases, in that order; junction bases with no gene match: 10. CDR3: CASSPAGLALDEQFF. The CDR3 DNA sequence: TGCGCCAGCAGCCCGGCGGGACTAGCTTTAGATGAGCAGTTCTTC.

This clone was counted between two and nine times. The gene calls are TRBV6-6 and TRBJ2-5; possibly TRBD1 or TRBD2 for D (5 bases each). The CDR3 contains 13 residues. Germline assignment: CDR1 MNHNY and CDR2 SVGAGI (reference sequence). V was shortened by 7 bases and J by 11 bases, with 20 bases between the two germline ends. The CDR3 loop is CASTPPGLRWQYF. The DNA of the CDR3 is TGTGCCAGCACCCCACCGGGGCTCCGGTGGCAGTACTTC.

The genes are TRBV5-1 and TRBJ1-4; D perhaps matches TRBD1 (5 bases). V lost 2 bases and J lost 8, with 13 bases in between. The CDR3 consists of 14 residues. Germline assignment: CDR1 SGHRS and CDR2 YFSETQ. CDR3 in DNA: TGCGCCAGCAGCTTCGGACGGACAAAAGAAAAACTGTTTTTT. It specifies CASSFGRTKEKLFF.

CDR3: CASRTTSGGFNEQFF. The CDR3 region has the DNA TGTGCCAGCAGGACGACTAGCGGGGGTTTCAATGAGCAGTTCTTC. This chain links TRBV7-9 with TRBJ2-1; 12 nucleotides line up with TRBD2. The CDR3 contains 15 residues. With 6 bases clipped from V and 6 bases from J, the junction kept 6 bases outside the gene matches. Per the germline V gene, CDR1 is SEHNR and CDR2 is FQNEAQ (reference sequence).

The chain employs TRBV18 and TRBJ1-1; possible D gene TRBD1, 5 bases. Trimming shortened V by 3 bases and J by 5 bases, and 13 bases separated the two germline ends. Germline lookup yields CDR1 KGHSH and CDR2 LQKENI. The CDR3 totals 14 residues. The CDR3 is CASSPIEGTTEAFF. CDR3 coding DNA: TGTGCCAGCTCACCTATCGAGGGGACGACTGAAGCTTTCTTT.

The chain employs TRBV9 and TRBJ1-4; TRBD1 is a possible D gene (5 bases). CDR3 length: 14 amino acids. V dropped 6 bases and J dropped 1 base, with 10 bases sitting between them. Germline lookup yields CDR1 SGDLS and CDR2 YYNGEE. The DNA for the CDR3 is TGTGCCAGCACCGACGGGGGAACTAATGAAAAACTGTTTTTT. Amino acids: CASTDGGTNEKLFF.

V and J are TRBV4-1 and TRBJ2-5; the D is unclear. The CDR3 consists of 15 residues. Germline CDR1 MGHRA, CDR2 YSYEKL. V was pared by 4 bases and J by 2 bases, with 14 bases between. Written as DNA, the CDR3 is TGCGCCAGCAGCCTCTACCGGGCCCAACAAGAGACCCAGTACTTC. As protein: CASSLYRAQQETQYF.

Comment on this clone: A far larger clone is only one base removed, so a read error is likely. This chain links TRBV5-4 with TRBJ2-1; no reliable D call. V was clipped by 2 bases and J by 5 bases, with 2 bases between them. Germline loops: CDR1 SGHNT, CDR2 YYREEE (reference sequence). The CDR3 has 11 residues. CDR3 protein: CASSFNNEQFF. In nucleotides, the CDR3 is TGTGCCAGCAGCTTTAACAATGAGCAGTTCTTC.

The CDR3 here is CASSGIQETQYF. The CDR3 coding sequence is TGTGCCAGCAGTGGAATACAAGAGACCCAGTACTTC. The chain has TRBV2 and TRBJ2-5, with D unclear. CDR1 SNHLY and CDR2 FYNNEI come from the germline V gene. The CDR3 consists of 12 residues. Trimming removed 4 bases from V and 2 bases from J, with 5 bases in between.

This sequence joins TRBV29-1 and TRBJ1-4; 9 bases are a match to TRBD1. Germline-derived CDR1 and CDR2 are SQVTM and ANQGSEA. With 7 bases clipped from V and 7 bases from J, the junction kept 4 bases outside the gene matches. This CDR3 has 12 amino acids. The CDR3 DNA reads as TGCAGCGCCGGACAGGGGAGTGAAAAACTGTTTTTT. This encodes CSAGQGSEKLFF.

In its sample, this clone was seen a few times. CDR3 in DNA: TGTGCCAGCAGCTTAACGGACGCTGAAGCTTTCTTT. It encodes CASSLTDAEAFF. The gene calls are TRBV7-9 and TRBJ1-1; no clear D. From germline, CDR1 is SEHNR and CDR2 FQNEAQ (reference sequence). Between the trimmed V and J ends, which lost 2 bases and 6 bases, there was a span of 7 bases. The CDR3 is made up of 12 amino acids.

In this sample, this clone turned up a few times. This chain joins TRBV10-3 and TRBJ2-1; a weak D match, TRBD1 (5 bases). Germline V gives CDR1 ENHRY, CDR2 SYGVKD. V shed 0 bases and J shed 2 bases, with 11 bases lying between them. The CDR3 is made up of 16 amino acids. This CDR3 is CAISESGQGTYNEQFF. The CDR3 DNA reads TGTGCCATCAGTGAGTCGGGGCAGGGAACCTACAATGAGCAGTTCTTC.

The chain employs TRBV18 and TRBJ1-1; D gene uncertain. The germline gives CDR1 KGHSH, CDR2 LQKENI. This CDR3 is 13 amino acids long. The V end lost 2 bases, the J end lost 6 bases, and 10 bases lay between the germline ends. CDR3 bases: TGTGCCAGCTCACCAGACACCCTCGCTGAAGCTTTCTTT. It specifies CASSPDTLAEAFF.

This clone was detected only a few times. The chain links TRBV19 to TRBJ1-5, with TRBD1 matching over 8 bases. CDR1 is LNHDA, CDR2 SQIVND, per germline (reference sequence). Trimming removed 3 bases from V and 2 bases from J; junction bases left unmatched: 12. This CDR3 has 18 amino acids. Here the CDR3 reads CASSIKAQGARGNQPQHF. Here the CDR3 DNA reads TGTGCCAGTAGTATTAAGGCGCAGGGGGCTCGGGGCAATCAGCCCCAGCATTTT. Complete variable domain (other parts from reference TRBV19 and TRBJ1-5): DGGITQSPKYLFRKEGQNVTLSCEQNLNHDAMYWYRQDPGQGLRLIYYSQIVNDFQKGDIAEGYSVSREKKESFPLTVTSAQKNPTAFYLCASSIKAQGARGNQPQHFGDGTRLSIL.

This clone has a handful of counts. The chain employs TRBV4-1 and TRBJ1-5; D perhaps matches TRBD1 (6 bases). The CDR3 is made up of 18 amino acids. Trimming stripped 3 bases from V and 6 bases from J, with 24 bases between. Germline V CDR1 and CDR2: MGHRA, YSYEKL. The CDR3 is CASSHLPGTLRGGQPQHF. The CDR3 nucleotides are TGCGCCAGCAGCCACCTCCCCGGGACGCTAAGGGGGGGTCAGCCCCAGCATTTT.

The chain has TRBV5-8 and TRBJ2-3; D is perhaps TRBD2 (6 bases). Trimming removed 4 bases at V and 1 base at J, with 13 bases between. The germline gives CDR1 SGHTS, CDR2 YDEGEE. CDR3 length equals 15 residues. CDR3 in amino acids: CASSRRDSRTDTQYF. The CDR3 region has the DNA TGTGCCAGCAGCAGACGGGACTCCCGCACAGATACGCAGTATTTT.

This clone was observed a handful of times. The CDR3: CASSLAGRQTQYF. As DNA, the CDR3 is TGTGCCAGCAGTCTAGCGGGGAGGCAGACCCAGTACTTC. The chain joins TRBV6-1 to TRBJ2-5; 9 bases agree with TRBD2. Germline assignment: CDR1 MNHNS and CDR2 SASEGT. CDR3 length equals 13 residues. The V gene end was trimmed by 5 bases and the J gene end by 6 bases; junction bases not matched to a gene: 4.

This clone was seen a handful of times. V is TRBV15 and J is TRBJ2-2, with TRBD1 identical over 7 bases. CDR3 length: 14 amino acids. Germline CDR1 reads LNHNV; CDR2 reads YYDKDF (reference sequence). V shed 6 bases, J shed 5 bases, and the junction held 6 bases outside the gene matches. DNA for the CDR3: TGTGCCACCAGTACTCCGACAGGGACCGGGGAGCTGTTTTTT. It encodes CATSTPTGTGELFF.